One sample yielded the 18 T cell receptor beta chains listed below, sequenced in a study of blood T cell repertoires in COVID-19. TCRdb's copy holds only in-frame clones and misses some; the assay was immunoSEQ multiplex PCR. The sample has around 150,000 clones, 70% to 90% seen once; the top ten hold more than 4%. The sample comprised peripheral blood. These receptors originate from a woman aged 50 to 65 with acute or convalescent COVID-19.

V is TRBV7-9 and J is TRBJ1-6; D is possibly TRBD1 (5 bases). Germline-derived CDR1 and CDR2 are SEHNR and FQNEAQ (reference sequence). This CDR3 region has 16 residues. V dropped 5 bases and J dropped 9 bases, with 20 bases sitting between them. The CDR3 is CASSESGFVSGSPLHF. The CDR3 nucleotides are TGTGCCAGCAGCGAATCAGGGTTCGTGAGTGGTTCACCCCTCCACTTT.

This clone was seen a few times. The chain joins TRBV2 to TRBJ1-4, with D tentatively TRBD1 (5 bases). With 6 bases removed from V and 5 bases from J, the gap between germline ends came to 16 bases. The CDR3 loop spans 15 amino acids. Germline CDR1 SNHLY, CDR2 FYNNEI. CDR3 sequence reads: CASSPNGQGNEKLFF. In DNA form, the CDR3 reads TGTGCCAGCAGCCCCAACGGACAAGGAAATGAAAAACTGTTTTTT.

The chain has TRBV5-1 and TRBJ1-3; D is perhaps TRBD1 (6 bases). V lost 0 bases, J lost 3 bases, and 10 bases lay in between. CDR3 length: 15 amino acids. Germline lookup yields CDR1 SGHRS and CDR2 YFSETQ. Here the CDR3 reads CASSLGQEFGNTIYF. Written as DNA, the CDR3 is TGCGCCAGCAGCTTGGGACAGGAATTTGGAAACACCATATATTTT.

Written as DNA, the CDR3 is TGTGCCAGTTCACAGGCGGCAGGACTGAACACTGAAGCTTTCTTT. This encodes CASSQAAGLNTEAFF. The J gene is TRBJ1-1, the V gene TRBV7-8; a possible D gene is TRBD1 (5 bases). This CDR3 is built from 15 residues. Deletions cut 9 bases from V and 0 bases from J, with 17 bases between. CDR1 is SGHVS, CDR2 FQNEAQ, per germline.

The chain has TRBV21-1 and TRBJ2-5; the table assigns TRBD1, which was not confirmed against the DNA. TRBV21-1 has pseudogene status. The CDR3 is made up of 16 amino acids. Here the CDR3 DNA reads TGTGCCAGCAGCAAAGCGCGTGGGGGCCGACAAGAGACCCAGTACTTC. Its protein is CASSKARGGRQETQYF.

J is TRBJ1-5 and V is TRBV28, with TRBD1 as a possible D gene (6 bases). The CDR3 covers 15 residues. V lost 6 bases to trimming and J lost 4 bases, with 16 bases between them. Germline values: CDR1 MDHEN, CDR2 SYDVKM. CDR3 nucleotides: TGTGCCAGCAGCCCCCTTCGGGGACATAATCAGCCCCAGCATTTT. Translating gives CASSPLRGHNQPQHF.

CDR3 in amino acids: CASSFSGGAPEQFF. The CDR3 DNA is TGTGCCAGCAGCTTTAGCGGGGGGGCCCCTGAGCAGTTCTTC. The chain uses TRBV7-9 and TRBJ2-1, with TRBD2 matching 11 bases. The CDR3 extends over 14 amino acids. V gave up 3 bases and J gave up 9 bases; unmatched junction bases: 4. Looked up from germline, CDR1 is SEHNR and CDR2 is FQNEAQ (reference sequence).

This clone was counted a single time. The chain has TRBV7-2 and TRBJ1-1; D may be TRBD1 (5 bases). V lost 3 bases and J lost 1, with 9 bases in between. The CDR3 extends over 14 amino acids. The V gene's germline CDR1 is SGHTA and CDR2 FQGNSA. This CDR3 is CASSFGTTNTEAFF. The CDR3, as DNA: TGTGCCAGCAGCTTTGGGACTACGAACACTGAAGCTTTCTTT.

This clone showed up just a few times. CDR3 in amino acids: CASSIRDTGDSPLHF. The CDR3 nucleotides read TGTGCCAGCAGCATCCGGGACACCGGTGATTCACCCCTCCACTTT. The chain couples TRBV7-9 to TRBJ1-6, with a tentative D call TRBD1 (6 bases). Deletions cut 5 bases from V and 8 bases from J, with 16 bases between. The CDR3 contains 15 residues. From germline, CDR1 is SEHNR and CDR2 FQNEAQ (reference sequence).

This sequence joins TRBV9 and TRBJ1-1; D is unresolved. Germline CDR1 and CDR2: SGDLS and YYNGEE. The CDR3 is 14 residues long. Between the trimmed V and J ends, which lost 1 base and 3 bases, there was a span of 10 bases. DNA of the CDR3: TGTGCCAGCAGCGTAAAAGAGTTGGACACTGAAGCTTTCTTT. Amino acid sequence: CASSVKELDTEAFF.

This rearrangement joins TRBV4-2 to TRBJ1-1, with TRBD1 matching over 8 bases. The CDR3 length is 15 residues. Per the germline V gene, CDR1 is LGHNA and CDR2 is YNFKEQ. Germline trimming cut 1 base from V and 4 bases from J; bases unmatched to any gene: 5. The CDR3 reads CASSQGVQGGTEAFF. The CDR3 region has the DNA TGTGCCAGCAGCCAAGGAGTACAGGGGGGCACTGAAGCTTTCTTT.

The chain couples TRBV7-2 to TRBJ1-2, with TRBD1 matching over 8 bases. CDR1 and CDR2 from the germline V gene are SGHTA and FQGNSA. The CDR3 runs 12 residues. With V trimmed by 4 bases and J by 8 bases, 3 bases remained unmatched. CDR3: CASSSQGEGYTF. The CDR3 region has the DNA TGTGCCAGCAGCTCACAGGGGGAGGGCTACACCTTC. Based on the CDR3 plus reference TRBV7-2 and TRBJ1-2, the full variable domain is GAGVSQSPSNKVTEKGKDVELRCDPISGHTALYWYRQSLGQGLEFLIYFQGNSAPDKSGLPSDRFSAERTGGSVSTLTIQRTQQEDSAVYLCASSSQGEGYTFGSGTRLTVV.

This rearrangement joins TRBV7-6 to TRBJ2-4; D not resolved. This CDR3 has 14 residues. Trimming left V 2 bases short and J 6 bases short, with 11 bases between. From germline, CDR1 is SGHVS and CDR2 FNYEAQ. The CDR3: CASSLQAGANIQYF. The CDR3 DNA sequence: TGTGCCAGCAGCTTACAAGCTGGTGCAAACATTCAGTACTTC.

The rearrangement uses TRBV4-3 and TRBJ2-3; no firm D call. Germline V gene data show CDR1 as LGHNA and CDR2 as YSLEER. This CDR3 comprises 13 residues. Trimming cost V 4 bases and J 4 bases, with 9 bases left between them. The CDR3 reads CASSPRASDTQYF. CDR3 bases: TGCGCCAGCAGCCCTAGAGCCTCAGATACGCAGTATTTT.

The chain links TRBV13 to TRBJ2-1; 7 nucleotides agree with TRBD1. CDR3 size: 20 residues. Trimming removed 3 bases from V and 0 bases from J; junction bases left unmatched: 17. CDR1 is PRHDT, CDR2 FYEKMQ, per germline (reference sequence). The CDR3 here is CASSFRGGQSIASSYNEQFF. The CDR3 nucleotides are TGTGCCAGCAGCTTTCGAGGGGGACAGTCCATCGCAAGCTCCTACAATGAGCAGTTCTTC.

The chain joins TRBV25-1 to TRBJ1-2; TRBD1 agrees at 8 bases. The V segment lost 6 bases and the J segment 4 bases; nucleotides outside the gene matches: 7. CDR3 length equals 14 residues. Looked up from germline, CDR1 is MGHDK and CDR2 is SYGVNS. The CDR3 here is CASSVSGTGYGYTF. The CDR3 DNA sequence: TGTGCCAGCAGCGTTTCCGGGACAGGCTATGGCTACACCTTC.

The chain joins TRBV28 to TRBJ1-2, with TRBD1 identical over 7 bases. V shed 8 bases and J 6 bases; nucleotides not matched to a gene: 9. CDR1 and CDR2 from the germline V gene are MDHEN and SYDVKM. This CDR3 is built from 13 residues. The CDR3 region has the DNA TGTGCCAGCTCGACAGGGTCGTGGAATGGCTACACCTTC. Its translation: CASSTGSWNGYTF.

The CDR3 loop is CASSLSTTQGEAFF. DNA for the CDR3: TGTGCCAGCAGCTTGTCGACGACGCAGGGGGAAGCTTTCTTT. This chain links TRBV7-8 with TRBJ1-1; maybe TRBD1 (6 bases). The CDR3 spans 14 residues. The germline V gene has CDR1 SGHVS and CDR2 FQNEAQ. Trimming left V 3 bases short and J 8 bases short, with 16 bases between. The full variable domain, its missing parts supplied by reference TRBV7-8 and TRBJ1-1, is GAGVSQSPRYKVAKRGQDVALRCDPISGHVSLFWYQQALGQGPEFLTYFQNEAQLDKSGLPSDRFFAERPEGSVSTLKIQRTQQEDSAVYLCASSLSTTQGEAFFGQGTRLTVV.